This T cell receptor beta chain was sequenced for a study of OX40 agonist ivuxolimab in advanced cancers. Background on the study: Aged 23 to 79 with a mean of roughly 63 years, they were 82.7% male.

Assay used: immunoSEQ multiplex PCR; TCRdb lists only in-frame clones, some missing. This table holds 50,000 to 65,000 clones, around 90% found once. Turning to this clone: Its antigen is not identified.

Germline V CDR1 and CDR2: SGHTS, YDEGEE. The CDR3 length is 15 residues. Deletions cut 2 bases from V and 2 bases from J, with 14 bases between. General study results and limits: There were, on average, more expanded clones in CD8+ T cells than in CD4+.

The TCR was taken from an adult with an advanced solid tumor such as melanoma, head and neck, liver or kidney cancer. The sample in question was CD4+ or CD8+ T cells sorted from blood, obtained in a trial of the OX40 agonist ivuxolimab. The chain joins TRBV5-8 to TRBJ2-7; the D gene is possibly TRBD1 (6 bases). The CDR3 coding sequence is TGTGCCAGCAGCTTAGGAACAGGGACAACCTACGAGCAGTACTTC. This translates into CASSLGTGTTYEQYF. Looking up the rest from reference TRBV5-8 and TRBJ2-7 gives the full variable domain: EAGVTQSPTHLIKTRGQQATLRCSPISGHTSVYWYQQALGLGLQFLLWYDEGEERNRGNFPPRFSGRQFPNYSSELNVNALELEDSALYLCASSLGTGTTYEQYFGPGTRLTVT.